This T cell receptor beta chain is drawn from a study of shared clonotypes between healthy human individuals. The CDR3 is 12 amino acids. Germline V CDR1 and CDR2: SGHTA, FQGNSA. Trimming left V 5 bases short and J 6 bases short, with 5 bases between. Study observations and caveats: Blood alone was sampled, and tissue repertoires likely differ. Clonotype sharing among donors, it was expected, would be affected by sequencing depth. Non-shared clonotypes showed lower generation probabilities than clonotypes common to all four donors.

Concerning this clone itself: Antigen specificity is unknown.

TCRdb's copy holds only in-frame clones and misses some; the assay was immunoSEQ multiplex PCR. The sample yields a few million clones, 90% to 95% seen once. The V call is TRBV7-2, the J call TRBJ1-6, with D uncertain. The receptor's source is a young man in good health. Sequencing was carried out using naive CD4+ T cells sorted from blood. Indicated subset: CD45RA+ positively selected. The CDR3 DNA is TGTGCCAGCAGCCGGATTAATTCACCCCTCCACTTT. This encodes CASSRINSPLHF.